Listed below are T cell receptor beta chains from one sample, sequenced in a study of OX40 agonist ivuxolimab in advanced cancers. The table came from immunoSEQ multiplex PCR; TCRdb's copy has only in-frame clones and leaves some out. The sample shows approximately 90,000 clones, 91% of them seen only once. Sequencing used CD4+ or CD8+ T cells sorted from blood, obtained in a trial of the OX40 agonist ivuxolimab. The source of these receptors is an adult with an advanced solid tumor such as melanoma, head and neck, liver or kidney cancer. The CDR3 runs from the conserved cysteine through the conserved F or W. Fields, in order: D gene, V gene, J gene, CDR3 DNA, CDR3 protein. The D gene is left open where the match is weak.

D: TRBD1; V: TRBV28; J: TRBJ1-2; DNA: TGTGCCAGCAGTTTACCTACAGGGGGCGCCCGATATGGCTACACCTTC; CDR3: CASSLPTGGARYGYTF
D: -; V: TRBV6-1; J: TRBJ1-5; DNA: TGTGCCAGCTTGTCCGGGACGGCTAGCAATCAGCCCCAGCATTTT; CDR3: CASLSGTASNQPQHF
D: -; V: TRBV19; J: TRBJ2-6; DNA: TGTGCCAGTAGTGTGGACATCTCTGGGGCCAACGTCCTGACTTTC; CDR3: CASSVDISGANVLTF
D: -; V: TRBV28; J: TRBJ2-2; DNA: TGTGCCAGCAGCCCCCTTCGTCGGACCGGGGAGCTGTTTTTT; CDR3: CASSPLRRTGELFF
D: TRBD2; V: TRBV5-4; J: TRBJ2-5; DNA: TGTGCCAGCAGCTTGGGGGCTAGCGGGGTCCAAGAGACCCAGTACTTC; CDR3: CASSLGASGVQETQYF
D: -; V: TRBV29-1; J: TRBJ2-1; DNA: TGCAGCGTAACACACATAGCGCGTTACAATGAGCAGTTCTTC; CDR3: CSVTHIARYNEQFF
D: -; V: TRBV27; J: TRBJ1-2; DNA: TGTGCCAGCAGTTTAGCGGGGGCCCGTGGCTACACCTTC; CDR3: CASSLAGARGYTF
D: -; V: TRBV2; J: TRBJ2-2; DNA: TGTGCCAGCAGTTGGGACTCCCCCATATCCACCGGGGAGCTGTTTTTT; CDR3: CASSWDSPISTGELFF
D: TRBD2; V: TRBV5-4; J: TRBJ2-3; DNA: TGTGCCAGCAGCTTCCGGGGCGGGAGACCAGATACGCAGTATTTT; CDR3: CASSFRGGRPDTQYF
D: -; V: TRBV7-2; J: TRBJ2-7; DNA: TGTGCCAGCAGCTTAGCGGGACCTTTGGGGGAGCAGTACTTC; CDR3: CASSLAGPLGEQYF
D: -; V: TRBV10-1; J: TRBJ2-7; DNA: TGCGCCACCAACAGGTATCCATCCTACGAGCAGTACTTC; CDR3: CATNRYPSYEQYF
D: -; V: TRBV10-1; J: TRBJ2-1; DNA: TGCGCCAGCAGTGATCCGGGCCCTGGTGGGAATGAGCAGTTCTTC; CDR3: CASSDPGPGGNEQFF
D: TRBD1; V: TRBV11-2; J: TRBJ2-1; DNA: TGTGCCAGCAGCTTAGAATACAGGGGCCTCCAGTTCTTC; CDR3: CASSLEYRGLQFF
D: -; V: TRBV7-7; J: TRBJ2-2; DNA: TGTGCTAGCAGCTTAGAACTAGGGGGTTACACCGGGGAGCTGTTTTTT; CDR3: CASSLELGGYTGELFF
D: -; V: TRBV4-2; J: TRBJ2-3; DNA: TGTGCCAGCAGCCAAGTCAAAGCAGCCCCATATAAGAATACGCAGTATTTT; CDR3: CASSQVKAAPYKNTQYF
D: -; V: TRBV4-3; J: TRBJ2-5; DNA: TGCGCCAGCAGCCAAGATTTCGTCGCAGGGGAGACCCAGTACTTC; CDR3: CASSQDFVAGETQYF
D: -; V: TRBV5-1; J: TRBJ1-3; DNA: TGCGCCAGCAGCCCGGAGTGGGGGGCGCCCGGAAACACCATATATTTT; CDR3: CASSPEWGAPGNTIYF
D: -; V: TRBV27; J: TRBJ2-7; DNA: TGTGCCAGCGGGATATTCGAGCAGTACTTC; CDR3: CASGIFEQYF
D: -; V: TRBV7-8; J: TRBJ1-1; DNA: TGTGCCAGCAGCTTGGGGGACCTGAACACTGAAGCTTTCTTT; CDR3: CASSLGDLNTEAFF
D: TRBD1; V: TRBV5-6; J: TRBJ2-1; DNA: TGTGCCAGCAGCCCCGAGGGGTTCAGGGGGAGTGAGCAGTTCTTC; CDR3: CASSPEGFRGSEQFF
D: TRBD1; V: TRBV19; J: TRBJ1-6; DNA: TGTGCCACAGGACAGGGTAACAGTAATTCACCCCTCCACTTT; CDR3: CATGQGNSNSPLHF
D: TRBD2; V: TRBV11-2; J: TRBJ2-7; DNA: TGTGCCAGCAGAAAAGGTGCGGGAGAGTCTTACGAGCAGTACTTC; CDR3: CASRKGAGESYEQYF
D: -; V: TRBV7-2; J: TRBJ1-3; DNA: TGTGCCAGCAGCTTGACACCTCCTACAGGGTGGGGAAACACCATATATTTT; CDR3: CASSLTPPTGWGNTIYF
D: -; V: TRBV6-4; J: TRBJ2-5; DNA: TGTGCCAGCAGGGCGGTAACACGTCAAGAGACCCAGTACTTC; CDR3: CASRAVTRQETQYF
D: -; V: TRBV28; J: TRBJ1-6; DNA: TGTGCCAGCAACCTCGCGGGCACATCGAATTCACCCCTCCACTTT; CDR3: CASNLAGTSNSPLHF
D: TRBD1; V: TRBV28; J: TRBJ1-4; DNA: TGTGCCAGCAAGACAGGGGGTAATGAAAAACTGTTTTTT; CDR3: CASKTGGNEKLFF
D: TRBD1; V: TRBV11-3; J: TRBJ2-5; DNA: TGTGCCAGCAGCTTAGATAGGGGGCTGAGAGAGACCCAGTACTTC; CDR3: CASSLDRGLRETQYF